The 13 T cell receptor beta chains presented below share a single source sample, sequenced in a study of CD8 T cells in ankylosing spondylitis. TCRdb used MiXCR to reprocess the 5' RACE reads, holding one entry per CDR3 protein. This sample has about 240,000 distinct CDR3 sequences, with 8.6% found just once. The sequenced sample consisted of blood, either unsorted or a sorted T cell fraction (not recorded which). These receptors were obtained from a male donor with ankylosing spondylitis or in good health (not recorded which).

The V gene is TRBV6-2 or TRBV6-3, the J gene TRBJ2-1; 9 nucleotides align to TRBD2. V shed 6 bases, J shed 7 bases, and the junction held 13 bases outside the gene matches. This CDR3 has 16 amino acids. Germline CDR1 is MNHEY and CDR2 is SVGEGT. The CDR3 DNA reads TGTGCCAGCAGCCCTCCTTCGCGGGGGGGTGGGAATGAGCAGTTCTTC. Protein product: CASSPPSRGGGNEQFF.

This clonotype appeared a few times. The V and J genes are TRBV12-3 or TRBV12-4 and TRBJ1-2; 7 bases line up with TRBD1. Losses at the gene ends were 5 bases for V and 7 bases for J; bases not matched to a gene: 1. This CDR3 region has 11 residues. CDR3 region: CASSTGVGYTF. CDR3 bases: TGTGCCAGCAGTACAGGGGTTGGCTACACCTTC.

This clonotype has at least ten counts. The chain carries TRBV4-3 and TRBJ2-7, with 11 bases fitting TRBD1. The CDR3 runs to 15 residues. The junction had 3 bases not matched to a gene; V was cut back by 1 base and J by 4 bases. The germline V gene encodes CDR1 LGHNA and CDR2 YSLEER. The CDR3, as DNA: TGCGCCAGCAGCCAAGGAGGGACAGGGGGATACGAGCAGTACTTC. Protein product: CASSQGGTGGYEQYF.

The table lists this clonotype with many counts. J is TRBJ2-3 and V is TRBV7-6; possible D gene TRBD1, 5 bases. Germline V gives CDR1 SGHVS, CDR2 FNYEAQ. V was clipped by 0 bases and J by 4 bases, with 11 bases between them. The CDR3 contains 15 residues. This chain's CDR3 is CASSLAYRRSDTQYF. In nucleotides, the CDR3 is TGTGCCAGCAGCTTAGCGTACAGGCGATCAGATACGCAGTATTTT.

This clonotype was picked up many times. The chain combines TRBV5-1 with TRBJ1-4; 12 bases agree with TRBD1. Trimming took 3 bases from V and 8 from J; bases not matched to a gene: 5. Germline-derived CDR1 and CDR2 are SGHRS and YFSETQ. CDR3 length: 15 residues. The CDR3 region is CASSSGTGGTEKLFF. Written as DNA, the CDR3 is TGCGCCAGCAGCTCCGGGACAGGGGGCACGGAAAAACTGTTTTTT.

This clonotype was seen a few times. The chain employs TRBV6-5 and TRBJ2-7; 7 bases match TRBD1. CDR1 and CDR2 from the germline V gene are MNHEY and SVGAGI. J was trimmed by 5 bases and V by 2 bases; bases with no gene match: 12. This CDR3 spans 16 amino acids. This chain's CDR3 is CASSYGTGTVANEQYF. CDR3 coding DNA: TGTGCCAGCAGTTACGGAACCGGGACAGTTGCTAACGAGCAGTACTTC.

This rearrangement joins TRBV7-2 to TRBJ2-1; D not certain. The CDR3 extends over 14 amino acids. V gave up 5 bases and J gave up 4 bases, with 12 bases separating them. Germline-derived CDR1 and CDR2 are SGHTA and FQGNSA. The CDR3 here is CASSQIEEYNEQFF. In DNA form, the CDR3 reads TGTGCCAGCAGCCAGATCGAGGAGTACAATGAGCAGTTCTTC.

This clonotype has just a few counts. The rearrangement uses TRBV5-1 and TRBJ2-5, with TRBD1 identical over 7 bases. CDR3 length: 15 amino acids. CDR1 is SGHRS and CDR2 is YFSETQ in the germline V gene. V dropped 2 bases and J dropped 1; count of bases not matched to a gene: 5. The CDR3 bases are TGCGCCAGCAGCTTATGGGACAGAACCCAAGAGACCCAGTACTTC. As protein: CASSLWDRTQETQYF.

This chain uses TRBV12-3 or TRBV12-4 with TRBJ2-3, with D maybe TRBD2 (6 bases). This CDR3 contains 15 residues. Trimming removed 3 bases from V and 0 bases from J, with 10 bases in between. CDR3: CASSFSGASTDTQYF. The CDR3 coding sequence is TGTGCCAGCAGTTTTAGCGGAGCTAGCACAGATACGCAGTATTTT.

The chain recombines TRBV20-1 with TRBJ2-1, with TRBD2 matching over 9 bases. CDR1 is DFQATT and CDR2 is SNEGSKA in the germline V gene (reference sequence). Trimming took 3 bases from V and 7 from J; bases not matched to a gene: 13. This CDR3 has 16 residues. The CDR3 sequence: CSARPPAGGRGNEQFF. CDR3 sequence (DNA): TGCAGTGCTAGGCCCCCAGCGGGAGGCCGGGGGAATGAGCAGTTCTTC.

This chain connects TRBV29-1 to TRBJ1-2; TRBD1 aligns across 9 bases. V shed 5 bases and J 4 bases; nucleotides not matched to a gene: 11. This CDR3 has 15 amino acids. In germline, CDR1 is SQVTM, CDR2 ANQGSEA. The CDR3 here is CSVCPYRGPSYGYTF. For the CDR3, the DNA is TGCAGCGTTTGCCCCTACAGGGGGCCATCCTATGGCTACACCTTC. Together with reference TRBV29-1 and TRBJ1-2, the CDR3 gives the full variable domain: SAVISQKPSRDICQRGTSLTIQCQVDSQVTMMFWYRQQPGQSLTLIATANQGSEATYESGFVIDKFPISRPNLTFSTLTVSNMSPEDSSIYLCSVCPYRGPSYGYTFGSGTRLTVV.

This clonotype was detected many times. The gene calls are TRBV29-1 and TRBJ2-1; D is possibly TRBD2 (6 bases). The CDR3 extends over 11 amino acids. The V gene's germline CDR1 is SQVTM and CDR2 ANQGSEA. Trimming removed 5 bases from V and 6 bases from J, with 8 bases in between. The CDR3 reads CSVPTSNEQFF. Here the CDR3 DNA reads TGCAGCGTTCCGACTAGCAATGAGCAGTTCTTC.

This rearrangement joins TRBV20-1 to TRBJ2-7; a possible D gene is TRBD1 (6 bases). The CDR3 sequence is 13 residues long. V was trimmed by 3 bases and J by 1 base, leaving 10 bases between them. CDR1 DFQATT and CDR2 SNEGSKA come from the germline V gene (reference sequence). CDR3 loop: CSARQQGSYEQYF. CDR3 DNA sequence: TGCAGTGCTAGGCAACAGGGATCCTACGAGCAGTACTTC.